This T cell receptor (beta chain) comes out of a study of blood T cell repertoires in COVID-19. Across the study: Sites in the United States, Italy and Spain provided acute and convalescent COVID-19 samples. Nucleic acid was either cDNA or gDNA, and it came from T cells, B-cell-depleted T cells, or PBMCs.

The table came from immunoSEQ multiplex PCR; TCRdb's copy has only in-frame clones and leaves some out. Among some 220,000 clones listed, around 81% were seen once. CDR1 is MNHEY, CDR2 SVGAGI, per germline. The V gene end was trimmed by 2 bases and the J gene end by 2 bases; junction bases not matched to a gene: 2. The CDR3 sequence is 16 residues long. This rearrangement joins TRBV6-5 to TRBJ1-6; 8 bases agree with TRBD1. The sample consisted of peripheral blood. The receptor comes from a woman in her 70s with acute or convalescent COVID-19. The CDR3 region is CASSYRGQAYNSPLHF. In DNA, the CDR3 is TGTGCCAGCAGTTACAGGGGACAGGCCTATAATTCACCCCTCCACTTT.